The 10 T cell receptor beta chains below all came from one sample that was sequenced in a study of T-cell reconstitution after alpha-beta-depleted transplantation in children. Unique molecular identifiers were used to barcode this TCRbeta library. Using its own MiXCR run on the PCR reads, TCRdb lists one record per CDR3 protein. The sample lists a few hundred thousand distinct CDR3 sequences, approximately 30% occurring once. The material sequenced was PBMCs, taken before TCRalphabeta/CD19-depleted stem cell transplant. The receptors shown here come from a boy younger than two with Wiskott-Aldrich syndrome, due to receive a stem cell transplant.

In this sample, this clonotype turned up a few times. The V gene is TRBV27, the J gene TRBJ2-3; no definite D call. V lost 0 bases to trimming and J lost 4 bases, with 14 bases between them. CDR3 size: 16 residues. Germline CDR1 and CDR2: MNHEY and SMNVEV (reference sequence). The CDR3 coding sequence is TGTGCCAGCAGTTTATCAAGCCGACCAGGATCAGATACGCAGTATTTT. Protein sequence: CASSLSSRPGSDTQYF.

This clonotype was observed a few times. V and J are TRBV7-9 and TRBJ2-7; D is undetermined. V lost 2 bases to trimming and J lost 3 bases, with 11 bases between them. CDR3 size: 14 residues. The germline V gene has CDR1 SEHNR and CDR2 FQNEAQ (reference sequence). As DNA, the CDR3 is TGTGCCAGCAGCTTACCTGGTTCACTCTACGAGCAGTACTTC. Translating it yields CASSLPGSLYEQYF.

Only a few counts were recorded for this clonotype. The chain carries TRBV4-1 and TRBJ2-3; 9 positions match TRBD2. Germline V gene lookup returns CDR1 MGHRA and CDR2 YSYEKL. V lost 4 bases, J lost 6 bases, and 8 bases stayed unmatched. The CDR3 has 15 residues. The CDR3 here is CASSLLGLAHDTQYF. The CDR3, as DNA: TGCGCCAGCAGCCTCCTGGGACTAGCTCACGATACGCAGTATTTT.

This clonotype was found a few times. The chain uses TRBV5-1 and TRBJ2-1; 10 bases map to TRBD2. CDR1 is SGHRS, CDR2 YFSETQ, per germline. Losses at the gene ends were 0 bases for V and 10 bases for J; bases not matched to a gene: 10. This CDR3 region has 16 residues. CDR3 residues: CASSLAVLAGDQEQFF. DNA of the CDR3: TGCGCCAGCAGCTTGGCGGTCCTAGCGGGAGACCAAGAGCAGTTCTTC.

The J gene is TRBJ2-1, the V gene TRBV12-5; the match to TRBD2 covers 11 bases. CDR1 is LGHNT and CDR2 is FRNRAP in the germline V gene. This CDR3 is built from 16 residues. Trimming cost V 6 bases and J 5 bases; bases outside gene matches: 9. The CDR3 nucleotides read TGTGCTAGTGGGGTGACGGGACTAGCGGACAACAATGAGCAGTTCTTC. It yields the protein CASGVTGLADNNEQFF.

The rearrangement links TRBV7-9 to TRBJ2-3; D unclear. The CDR3 has 13 amino acids. The germline CDR1 and CDR2 sequences are SEHNR and FQNEAQ (reference sequence). V dropped 3 bases and J dropped 2 bases, with 6 bases sitting between them. The DNA for the CDR3 is TGTGCCAGCAGCTTCTACGACACAGATACGCAGTATTTT. Protein: CASSFYDTDTQYF.

The chain's CDR3 is CASSPIMGNSYSYEQYF. The DNA for the CDR3 is TGTGCCAGCTCACCAATTATGGGGAATTCCTACTCCTACGAGCAGTACTTC. This sequence joins TRBV18 and TRBJ2-7; no firm D call. This CDR3 spans 17 amino acids. The germline gives CDR1 KGHSH, CDR2 LQKENI. V was trimmed by 2 bases and J by 0 bases, leaving 17 bases between them.

The rearrangement links TRBV29-1 to TRBJ2-5; D gene ambiguous. Germline values: CDR1 SQVTM, CDR2 ANQGSEA. The CDR3 contains 12 residues. V lost 4 bases, J lost 3 bases, and 9 bases lay in between. The CDR3 is CSVGKTEETQYF. The CDR3 nucleotides are TGCAGCGTTGGCAAGACCGAAGAGACCCAGTACTTC.

The table lists this clonotype with a few counts. V gene TRBV10-3 combines with J gene TRBJ2-1; 9 positions match TRBD2. CDR1 is ENHRY, CDR2 SYGVKD, per germline. This CDR3 has 17 residues. Trimming at V came to 3 bases and at J to 4 bases, leaving 10 bases not matched to a gene. The CDR3 DNA follows: TGTGCCATCAGTGATGAGGGGGAGCTAGCGGGATACAATGAGCAGTTCTTC. Residues: CAISDEGELAGYNEQFF.

This clonotype was picked up a small number of times. This chain joins TRBV6-5 and TRBJ1-1; D is possibly TRBD1 (6 bases). CDR3 length equals 14 residues. Germline CDR1 is MNHEY and CDR2 is SVGAGI. V was shortened by 2 bases and J by 4 bases, with 11 bases between the two germline ends. Here the CDR3 reads CASSYAQGTTEAFF. The CDR3 DNA is TGTGCCAGCAGTTACGCGCAGGGGACCACTGAAGCTTTCTTT.